The 13 T cell receptor beta chains given below trace back to one sample, sequenced in a study of identical twins. TCRdb redid the calling of the 5' RACE reads with MiXCR, one entry per CDR3 protein. The top ten hold roughly 7% of the sample, which has under 350,000 distinct CDR3 sequences, 8.5% to 9.5% seen once. These data were also filed under a second study, of yellow fever vaccine responses in identical twins.

Sequencing was carried out using CD8+ T cells sorted from blood. These receptors were collected from a woman aged 18-30 years in good health.

V gene TRBV5-4 combines with J gene TRBJ2-4, with D maybe TRBD2 (5 bases). The V end lost 1 base, the J end lost 5 bases, and 13 bases lay between the germline ends. CDR3 length equals 15 residues. Germline CDR1 is SGHNT and CDR2 is YYREEE (reference sequence). The CDR3: CASSLFRTGENIQYF. CDR3 sequence (DNA): TGTGCCAGCAGCTTGTTTCGGACCGGGGAAAACATTCAGTACTTC.

The sample holds many counts of this clonotype. J is TRBJ2-1 and V is TRBV2, with a weak D call TRBD1 (6 bases). The length of the CDR3 is 17 residues. V lost 3 bases to trimming and J lost 6 bases, with 21 bases between them. Germline V gives CDR1 SNHLY, CDR2 FYNNEI. CDR3 sequence (DNA): TGTGCCAGCAGTGAGACCCGGTGGAAGGGGGAAGGCAATGAGCAGTTCTTC. Amino acids: CASSETRWKGEGNEQFF.

This clonotype was seen a single time. A much larger clone lies a single base off, so this may be a read error. The rearrangement joins TRBV5-5 to TRBJ2-3; D unresolved. The germline V gene has CDR1 SGHKS and CDR2 YYEKEE (reference sequence). Deletions cut 2 bases from V and 0 bases from J, with 13 bases between. The CDR3 has 16 residues. The CDR3 reads CASSLRVASSTDTQYF. CDR3 coding DNA: TGTGCCAGCAGCTTAAGGGTCGCTTCTAGCACAGATACGCAGTATTTT.

This clonotype appeared a few times. The V and J genes are TRBV19 and TRBJ2-2; perhaps TRBD2 as D (5 bases). Germline CDR1 is LNHDA and CDR2 is SQIVND (reference sequence). Trimming stripped 2 bases from V and 4 bases from J, with 8 bases between. The CDR3 runs to 14 residues. CDR3 in amino acids: CASSILASTGELFF. The CDR3 DNA is TGTGCCAGTAGTATACTAGCAAGCACCGGGGAGCTGTTTTTT.

This clonotype was seen at least ten times. The V and J genes are TRBV11-2 and TRBJ2-4; D is perhaps TRBD1 (6 bases). The CDR3 runs to 16 residues. The V gene's germline CDR1 is SGHAT and CDR2 FQNNGV. Trimming removed 5 bases at V and 8 bases at J, with 22 bases between. The CDR3 coding sequence is TGTGCCAGCAGCCCGCGAGCTGCAGGGGACGTTGACATTCAGTACTTC. Translating it yields CASSPRAAGDVDIQYF.

This chain links TRBV28 with TRBJ2-7; 16 bases align to TRBD2. The V segment lost 3 bases and the J segment 6 bases; nucleotides outside the gene matches: 17. From germline, CDR1 is MDHEN and CDR2 SYDVKM. CDR3 length: 20 residues. As DNA, the CDR3 is TGTGCCAGCAGTTTGCCGACGGGACTAGCGGGAGGGCTTGGTCTTCGCGAGCAGTACTTC. It yields the protein CASSLPTGLAGGLGLREQYF.

Written as DNA, the CDR3 is TGTGCCAGCAGCCCCCTCAAGCTAGGGACTGAAGCTTTCTTT. Its translation: CASSPLKLGTEAFF. The chain combines TRBV7-8 with TRBJ1-1; D remains unclear. V lost 5 bases and J lost 5, with 15 bases in between. Germline V gene data show CDR1 as SGHVS and CDR2 as FQNEAQ. CDR3 size: 14 residues. The full variable domain, completed using reference TRBV7-8 and TRBJ1-1, is GAGVSQSPRYKVAKRGQDVALRCDPISGHVSLFWYQQALGQGPEFLTYFQNEAQLDKSGLPSDRFFAERPEGSVSTLKIQRTQQEDSAVYLCASSPLKLGTEAFFGQGTRLTVV.

This clonotype was seen ten or more times. The chain has TRBV20-1 and TRBJ2-3; D may be TRBD1 (6 bases). The CDR3 totals 15 residues. CDR1 is DFQATT and CDR2 is SNEGSKA in the germline V gene (reference sequence). With 3 bases removed from V and 7 bases from J, the gap between germline ends came to 20 bases. The chain's CDR3 is CSARSGQSQIYTQYF. DNA of the CDR3: TGCAGTGCTAGGTCAGGACAGTCCCAGATTTATACGCAGTATTTT.

This clonotype was detected ten times or more. The chain joins TRBV7-9 to TRBJ2-3; D tentatively reads TRBD1 or TRBD2 (5 bases each). V lost 2 bases to trimming and J lost 4 bases, with 7 bases between them. Germline-derived CDR1 and CDR2 are SEHNR and FQNEAQ (reference sequence). CDR3 length: 13 residues. The CDR3 DNA is TGTGCCAGCAGCTTACAGGGAGCAGATACGCAGTATTTT. Amino acids: CASSLQGADTQYF.

This clonotype was seen at least ten times. CDR3: CASSLEPYLRTSGGAVDHTQYF. CDR3 sequence (DNA): TGTGCCAGCAGCTTAGAGCCTTACCTCCGGACTAGCGGGGGGGCCGTCGATCATACGCAGTATTTT. V is TRBV11-2 and J is TRBJ2-3, with 15 bases that match TRBD2. This CDR3 comprises 22 residues. The germline V gene encodes CDR1 SGHAT and CDR2 FQNNGV. V was pared by 0 bases and J by 7 bases, with 20 bases of the junction left unmatched.

This clonotype appeared a few times. This chain joins TRBV7-2 and TRBJ2-7; a weak D match, TRBD1 (5 bases). Trimming shortened V by 2 bases and J by 6 bases, and 17 bases separated the two germline ends. Germline assignment: CDR1 SGHTA and CDR2 FQGNSA. The length of the CDR3 is 15 residues. This CDR3 reads CASSLISGSSSEQYF. CDR3 DNA sequence: TGTGCCAGCAGCTTAATTTCAGGGTCGTCGAGCGAGCAGTACTTC.

This clonotype was seen at least ten times. V and J are TRBV10-3 and TRBJ2-5, with D possibly being TRBD2 (5 bases). Germline assignment: CDR1 ENHRY and CDR2 SYGVKD. The CDR3 has 15 amino acids. V lost 3 bases to trimming and J lost 2 bases, with 13 bases between them. CDR3 region: CAISDEGQIQETQYF. CDR3 sequence (DNA): TGTGCCATCAGTGACGAGGGCCAAATACAAGAGACCCAGTACTTC.

This clonotype has ten or more counts. The chain couples TRBV9 to TRBJ2-7, with TRBD2 matching over 7 bases. This CDR3 has 16 residues. Germline V gene lookup returns CDR1 SGDLS and CDR2 YYNGEE. With 4 bases clipped from V and 6 bases from J, the junction kept 16 bases outside the gene matches. The CDR3 DNA reads as TGTGCCAGCAGCCCACATGGCGGGAGTACTCGTTCCGAGCAGTACTTC. It specifies CASSPHGGSTRSEQYF.